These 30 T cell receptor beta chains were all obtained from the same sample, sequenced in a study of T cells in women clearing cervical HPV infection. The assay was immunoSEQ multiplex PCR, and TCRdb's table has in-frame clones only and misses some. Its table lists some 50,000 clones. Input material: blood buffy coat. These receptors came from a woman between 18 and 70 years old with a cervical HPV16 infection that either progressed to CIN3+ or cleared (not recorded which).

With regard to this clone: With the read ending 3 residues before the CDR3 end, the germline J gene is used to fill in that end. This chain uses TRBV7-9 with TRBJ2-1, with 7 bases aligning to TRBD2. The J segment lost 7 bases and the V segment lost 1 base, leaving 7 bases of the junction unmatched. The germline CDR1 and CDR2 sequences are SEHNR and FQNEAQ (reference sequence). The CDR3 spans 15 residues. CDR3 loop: CASSLGAGRRNEQFF. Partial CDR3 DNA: TGTGCCAGCAGCTTAGGAGCGGGGAGAAGAAATGAG.

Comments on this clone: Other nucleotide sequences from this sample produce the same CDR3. The CDR3 loop reads CASSYEIGALLNTEAFF. The sequenced part of the CDR3 DNA is TGCGCCAGCAGCTATGAAATAGGGGCTCTATTAAACACTGAA. The chain employs TRBV5-1 and TRBJ1-1, with D possibly matching TRBD1 (5 bases). Sequencing ends 3 residues short of the CDR3 end; the germline J gene provides the rest. The V and J ends lost 3 bases and 2 bases respectively, with 20 bases between them. CDR3 length: 17 amino acids. Germline-derived CDR1 and CDR2 are SGHRS and YFSETQ.

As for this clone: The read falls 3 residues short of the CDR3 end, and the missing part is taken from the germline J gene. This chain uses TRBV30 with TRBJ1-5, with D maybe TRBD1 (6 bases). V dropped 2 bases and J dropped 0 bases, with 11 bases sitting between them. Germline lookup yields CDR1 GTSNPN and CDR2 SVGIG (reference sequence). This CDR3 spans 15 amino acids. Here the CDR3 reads CAWSRGFNSNQPQHF. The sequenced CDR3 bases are TGTGCCTGGAGTAGGGGGTTCAATAGCAATCAGCCC.

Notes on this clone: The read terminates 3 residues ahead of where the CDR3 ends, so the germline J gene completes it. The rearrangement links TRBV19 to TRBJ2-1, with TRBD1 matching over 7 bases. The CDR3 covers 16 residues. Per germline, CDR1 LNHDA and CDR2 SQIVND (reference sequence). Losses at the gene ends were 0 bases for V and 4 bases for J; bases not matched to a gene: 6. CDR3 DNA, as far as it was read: TGTGCCAGTAGTATAGACGGGACAGCCTTTTACAATGAG. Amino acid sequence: CASSIDGTAFYNE. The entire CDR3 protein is CASSIDGTAFYNEQFF.

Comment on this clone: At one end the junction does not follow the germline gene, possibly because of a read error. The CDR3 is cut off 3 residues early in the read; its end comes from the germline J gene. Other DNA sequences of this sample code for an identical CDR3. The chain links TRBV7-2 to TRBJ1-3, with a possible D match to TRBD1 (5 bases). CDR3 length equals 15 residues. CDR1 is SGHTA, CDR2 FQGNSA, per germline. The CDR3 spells CASSSRVGAGNTIYF. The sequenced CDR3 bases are TGTGCCAGCAGCTCCCGGGTAGGGGCTGGAAACACG.

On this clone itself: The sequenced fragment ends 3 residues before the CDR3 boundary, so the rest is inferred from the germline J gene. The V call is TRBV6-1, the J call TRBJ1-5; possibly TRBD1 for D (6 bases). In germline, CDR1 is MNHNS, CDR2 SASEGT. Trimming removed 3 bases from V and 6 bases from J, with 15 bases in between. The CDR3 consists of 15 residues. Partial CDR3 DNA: TGTGCCAGCAGTGAGAGGGGGGGCGCGGGTCAGCCC. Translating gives CASSERGGAGQP. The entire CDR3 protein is CASSERGGAGQPQHF.

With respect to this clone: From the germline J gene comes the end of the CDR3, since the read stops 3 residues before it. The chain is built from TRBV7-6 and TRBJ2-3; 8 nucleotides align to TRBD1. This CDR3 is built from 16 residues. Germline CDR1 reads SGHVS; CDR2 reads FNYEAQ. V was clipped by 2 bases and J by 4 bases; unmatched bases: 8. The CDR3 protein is CASSLSSTGVADTQYF. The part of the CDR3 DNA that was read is TGTGCCAGCAGCTTAAGTTCGACAGGGGTCGCAGATACG.

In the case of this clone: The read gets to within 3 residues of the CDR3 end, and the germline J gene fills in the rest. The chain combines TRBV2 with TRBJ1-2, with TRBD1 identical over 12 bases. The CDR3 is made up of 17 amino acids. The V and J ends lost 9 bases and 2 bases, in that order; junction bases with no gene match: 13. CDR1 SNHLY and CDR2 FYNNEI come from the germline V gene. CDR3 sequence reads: CASGSGTGGKKNYGYTF. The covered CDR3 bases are TGTGCCAGTGGTTCCGGGACAGGGGGCAAGAAGAACTATGGC.

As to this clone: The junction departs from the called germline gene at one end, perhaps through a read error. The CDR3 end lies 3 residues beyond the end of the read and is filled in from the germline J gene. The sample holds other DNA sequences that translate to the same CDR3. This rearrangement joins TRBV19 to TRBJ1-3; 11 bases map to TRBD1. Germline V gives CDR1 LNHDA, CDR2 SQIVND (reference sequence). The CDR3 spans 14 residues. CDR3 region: CASVDRGQGNTIYF. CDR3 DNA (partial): TGTGCCAGCGTGGACAGGGGGCAAGGAAACACA.

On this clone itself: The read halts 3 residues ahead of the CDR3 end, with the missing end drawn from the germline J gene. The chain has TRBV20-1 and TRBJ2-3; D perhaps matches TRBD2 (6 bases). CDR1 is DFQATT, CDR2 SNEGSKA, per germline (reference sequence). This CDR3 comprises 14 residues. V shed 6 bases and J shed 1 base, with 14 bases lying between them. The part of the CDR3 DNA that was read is TGCAGTGCGCCGGGCGGGGCACGCACAGATACG. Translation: CSAPGGARTDT. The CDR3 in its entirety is CSAPGGARTDTQYF.

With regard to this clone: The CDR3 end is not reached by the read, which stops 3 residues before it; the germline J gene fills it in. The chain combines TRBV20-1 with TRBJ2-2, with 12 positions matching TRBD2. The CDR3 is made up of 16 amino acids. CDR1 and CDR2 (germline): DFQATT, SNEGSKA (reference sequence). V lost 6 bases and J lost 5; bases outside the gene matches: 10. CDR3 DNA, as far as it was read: TGCAGTGCCAAGAGGGGCGGGACTAGCGGGACCGGGGAG. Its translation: CSAKRGGTSGTGE. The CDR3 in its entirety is CSAKRGGTSGTGELFF.

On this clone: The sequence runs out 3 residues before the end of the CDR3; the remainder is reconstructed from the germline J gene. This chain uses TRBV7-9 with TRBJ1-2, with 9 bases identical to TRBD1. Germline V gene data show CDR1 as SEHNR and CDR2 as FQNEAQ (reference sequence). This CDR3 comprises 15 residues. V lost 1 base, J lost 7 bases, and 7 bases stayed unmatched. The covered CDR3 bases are TGTGCCAGCAGCTTAGGGGTACAGGGGGCGAGTGGC. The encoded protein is CASSLGVQGASG. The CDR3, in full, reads CASSLGVQGASGYTF.

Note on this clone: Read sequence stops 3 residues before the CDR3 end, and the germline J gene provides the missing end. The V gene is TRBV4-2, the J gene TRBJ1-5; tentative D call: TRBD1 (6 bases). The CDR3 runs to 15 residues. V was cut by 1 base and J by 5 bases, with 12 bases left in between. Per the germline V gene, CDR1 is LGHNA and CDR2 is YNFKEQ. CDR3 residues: CASSQGGQGDQPQHF. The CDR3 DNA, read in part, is TGTGCCAGCAGCCAAGGGGGGCAGGGCGATCAGCCC.

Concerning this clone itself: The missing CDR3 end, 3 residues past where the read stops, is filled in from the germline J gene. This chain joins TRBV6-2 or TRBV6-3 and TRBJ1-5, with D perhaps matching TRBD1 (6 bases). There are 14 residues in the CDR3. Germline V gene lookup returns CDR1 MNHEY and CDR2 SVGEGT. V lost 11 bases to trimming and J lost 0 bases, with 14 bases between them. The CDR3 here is CAARDTNSNQPQHF. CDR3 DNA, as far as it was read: TGTGCCGCACGGGACACTAATAGCAATCAGCCC.

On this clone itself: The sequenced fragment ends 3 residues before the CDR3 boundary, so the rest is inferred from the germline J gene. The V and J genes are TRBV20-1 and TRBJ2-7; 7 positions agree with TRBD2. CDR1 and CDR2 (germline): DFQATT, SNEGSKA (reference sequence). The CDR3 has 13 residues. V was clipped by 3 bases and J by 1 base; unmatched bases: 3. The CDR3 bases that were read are TGCAGTGCTAGCGGGGGGTCATCCTACGAG. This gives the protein CSASGGSSYE. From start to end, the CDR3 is CSASGGSSYEQYF.

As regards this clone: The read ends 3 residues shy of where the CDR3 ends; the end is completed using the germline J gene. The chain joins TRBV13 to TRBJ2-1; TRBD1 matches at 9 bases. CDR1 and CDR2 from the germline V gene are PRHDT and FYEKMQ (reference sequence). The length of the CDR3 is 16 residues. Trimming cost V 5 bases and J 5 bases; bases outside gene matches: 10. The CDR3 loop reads CASSRSSGTGNNEQFF. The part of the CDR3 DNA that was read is TGTGCCAGCAGCCGATCGTCCGGGACAGGGAACAATGAG.

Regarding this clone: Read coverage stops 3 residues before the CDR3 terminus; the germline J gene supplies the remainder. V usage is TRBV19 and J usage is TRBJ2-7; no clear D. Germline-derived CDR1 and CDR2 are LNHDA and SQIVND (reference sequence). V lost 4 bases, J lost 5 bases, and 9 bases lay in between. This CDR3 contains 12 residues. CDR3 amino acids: CASSSGLDEQYF. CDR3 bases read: TGTGCCAGTAGTAGTGGGCTGGACGAG. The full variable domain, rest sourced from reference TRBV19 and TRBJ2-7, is DGGITQSPKYLFRKEGQNVTLSCEQNLNHDAMYWYRQDPGQGLRLIYYSQIVNDFQKGDIAEGYSVSREKKESFPLTVTSAQKNPTAFYLCASSSGLDEQYFGPGTRLTVT.

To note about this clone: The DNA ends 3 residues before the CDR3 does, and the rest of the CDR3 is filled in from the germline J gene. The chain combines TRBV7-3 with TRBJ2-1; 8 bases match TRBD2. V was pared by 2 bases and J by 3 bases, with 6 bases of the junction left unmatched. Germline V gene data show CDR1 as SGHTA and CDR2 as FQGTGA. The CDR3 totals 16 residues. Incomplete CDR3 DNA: TGTGCCAGCAGCTTAGGGGCGGGGGGAATCTACAATGAG. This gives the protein CASSLGAGGIYNE. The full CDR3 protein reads CASSLGAGGIYNEQFF.

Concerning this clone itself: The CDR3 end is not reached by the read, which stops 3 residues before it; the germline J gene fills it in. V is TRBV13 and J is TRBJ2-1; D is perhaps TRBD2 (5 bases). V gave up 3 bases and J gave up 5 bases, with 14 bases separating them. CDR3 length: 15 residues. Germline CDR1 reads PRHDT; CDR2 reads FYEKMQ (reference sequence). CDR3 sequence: CASSFKGIGDNEQFF. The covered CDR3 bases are TGTGCCAGCAGCTTTAAGGGAATCGGGGACAATGAG.

CDR3 DNA, as far as it was read: TGTGCCAGCAGCCCGGACAGGGGTCAGGGA. It specifies CASSPDRGQG. The full CDR3 protein reads CASSPDRGQGAFF. This rearrangement joins TRBV7-9 to TRBJ1-1, with 9 bases lining up with TRBD1. The read ends 3 residues shy of where the CDR3 ends; the end is completed using the germline J gene. The CDR3 sequence is 13 residues long. The germline V gene encodes CDR1 SEHNR and CDR2 FQNEAQ (reference sequence).

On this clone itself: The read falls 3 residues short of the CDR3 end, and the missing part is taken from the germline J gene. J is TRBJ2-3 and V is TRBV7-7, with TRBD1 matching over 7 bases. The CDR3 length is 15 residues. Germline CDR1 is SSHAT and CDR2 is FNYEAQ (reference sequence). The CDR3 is CASSPDRDRKETQYF. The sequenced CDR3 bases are TGTGCCAGCAGCCCAGACCGGGACAGAAAAGAGACG.

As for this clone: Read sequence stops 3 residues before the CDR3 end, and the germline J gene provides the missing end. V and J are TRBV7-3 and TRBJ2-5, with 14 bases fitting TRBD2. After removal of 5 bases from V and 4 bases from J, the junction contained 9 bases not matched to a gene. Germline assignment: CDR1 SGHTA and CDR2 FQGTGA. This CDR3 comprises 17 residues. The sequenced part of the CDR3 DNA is TGTGCCAGCAGCGCGACTAGCGGGGGGGCCGTTCGAGAGACC. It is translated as CASSATSGGAVRET. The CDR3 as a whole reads CASSATSGGAVRETQYF. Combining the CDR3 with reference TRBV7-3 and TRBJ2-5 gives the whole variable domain GAGVSQTPSNKVTEKGKYVELRCDPISGHTALYWYRQSLGQGPEFLIYFQGTGAADDSGLPNDRFFAVRPEGSVSTLKIQRTERGDSAVYLCASSATSGGAVRETQYFGPGTRLLVL.

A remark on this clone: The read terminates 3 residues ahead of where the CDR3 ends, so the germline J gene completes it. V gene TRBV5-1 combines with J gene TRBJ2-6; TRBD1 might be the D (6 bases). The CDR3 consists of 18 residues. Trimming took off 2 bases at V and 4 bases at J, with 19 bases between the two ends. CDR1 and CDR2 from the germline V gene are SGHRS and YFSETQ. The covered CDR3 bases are TGCGCCAGCAGCTTTTCCTTCAGGGGACCTTTGGGGGCCAACGTC. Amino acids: CASSFSFRGPLGANV. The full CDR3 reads CASSFSFRGPLGANVLTF.

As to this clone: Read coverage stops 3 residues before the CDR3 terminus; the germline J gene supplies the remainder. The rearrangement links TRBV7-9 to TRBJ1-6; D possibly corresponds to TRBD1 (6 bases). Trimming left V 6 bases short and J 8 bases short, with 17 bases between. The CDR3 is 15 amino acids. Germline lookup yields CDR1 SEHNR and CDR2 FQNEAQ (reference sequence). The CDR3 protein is CASSLQGLGDSPLHF. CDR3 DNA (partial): TGTGCCAGCAGTCTCCAGGGGCTAGGGGATTCACCC.

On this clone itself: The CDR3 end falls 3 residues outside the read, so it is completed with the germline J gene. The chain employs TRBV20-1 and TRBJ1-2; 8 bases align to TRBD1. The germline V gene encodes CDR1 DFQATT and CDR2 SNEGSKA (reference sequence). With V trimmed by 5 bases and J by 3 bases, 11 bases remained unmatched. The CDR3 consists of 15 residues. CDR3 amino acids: CSAADRARSDYGYTF. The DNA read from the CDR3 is TGCAGTGCTGCGGACAGGGCGCGCTCCGACTATGGC.

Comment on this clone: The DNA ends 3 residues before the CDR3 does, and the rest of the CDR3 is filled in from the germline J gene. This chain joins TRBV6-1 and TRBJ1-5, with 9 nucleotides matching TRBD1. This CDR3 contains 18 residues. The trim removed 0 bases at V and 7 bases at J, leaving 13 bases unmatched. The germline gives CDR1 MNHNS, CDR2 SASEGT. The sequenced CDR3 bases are TGTGCCAGCAGTGAAGCGCCTTGGCCCGGGACAGGGTTCCAGCCC. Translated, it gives CASSEAPWPGTGFQP. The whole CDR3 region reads CASSEAPWPGTGFQPQHF.

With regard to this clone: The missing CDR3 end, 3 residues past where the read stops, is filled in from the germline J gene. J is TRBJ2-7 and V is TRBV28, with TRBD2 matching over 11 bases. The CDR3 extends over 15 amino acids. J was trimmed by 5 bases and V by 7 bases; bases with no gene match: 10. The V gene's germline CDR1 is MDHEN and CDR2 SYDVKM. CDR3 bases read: TGTGCCAGCAAAACCCTAGCGGGGGGCCTCCACGAG. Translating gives CASKTLAGGLHE. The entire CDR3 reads CASKTLAGGLHEQYF.

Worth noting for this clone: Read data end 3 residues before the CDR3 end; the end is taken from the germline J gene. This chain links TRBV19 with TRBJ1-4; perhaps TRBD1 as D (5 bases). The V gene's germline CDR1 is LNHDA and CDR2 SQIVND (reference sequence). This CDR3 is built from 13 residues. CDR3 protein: CASTISGANVLFF. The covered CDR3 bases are TGTGCCAGTACAATCTCTGGGGCCAACGTA. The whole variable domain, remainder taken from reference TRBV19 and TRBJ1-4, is DGGITQSPKYLFRKEGQNVTLSCEQNLNHDAMYWYRQDPGQGLRLIYYSQIVNDFQKGDIAEGYSVSREKKESFPLTVTSAQKNPTAFYLCASTISGANVLFFGSGTQLSVL.

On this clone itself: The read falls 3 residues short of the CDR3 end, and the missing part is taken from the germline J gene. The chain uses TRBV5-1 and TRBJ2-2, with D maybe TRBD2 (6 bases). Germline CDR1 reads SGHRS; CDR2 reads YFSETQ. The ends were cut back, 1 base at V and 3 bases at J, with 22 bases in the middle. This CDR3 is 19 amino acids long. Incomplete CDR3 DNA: TGCGCCAGCAGCTTGTTACCTCGAGGCGGGGAATACGACACCGGGGAG. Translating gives CASSLLPRGGEYDTGE. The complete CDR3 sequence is CASSLLPRGGEYDTGELFF.

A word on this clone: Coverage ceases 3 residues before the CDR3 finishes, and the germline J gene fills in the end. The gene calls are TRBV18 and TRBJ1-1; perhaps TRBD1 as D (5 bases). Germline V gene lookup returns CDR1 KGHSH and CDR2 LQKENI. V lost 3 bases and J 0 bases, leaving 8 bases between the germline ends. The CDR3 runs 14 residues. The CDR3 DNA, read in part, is TGTGCCAGCTCACCCGGGACTTTGAACACTGAA. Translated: CASSPGTLNTE. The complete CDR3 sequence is CASSPGTLNTEAFF. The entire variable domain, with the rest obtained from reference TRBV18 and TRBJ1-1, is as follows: NAGVMQNPRHLVRRRGQEARLRCSPMKGHSHVYWYRQLPEEGLKFMVYLQKENIIDESGMPKERFSAEFPKEGPSILRIQQVVRGDSAAYFCASSPGTLNTEAFFGQGTRLTVV.